This TCR beta chain was identified in a study of CD8 T cells in Susac syndrome (dated by TCRdb to the late 2010s). For the study in its entirety: Whether CD8+ T cell activation and differentiation in Susac syndrome was antigen driven was tested using repertoire sequencing. CD8+ T cell repertoire clonality was compared between about a dozen healthy donors, approximately 14 Susac syndrome patients and approximately 15 multiple sclerosis patients.

Comments on this clonotype: The clone's antigen remains unknown. Base quality data are lacking; no much larger clone is found one base away.

High-throughput TCR beta sequencing profiled peripheral blood CD8+ and CD4+ T cells from healthy donors, Susac syndrome patients and multiple sclerosis patients. Multiple sclerosis controls were treatment-naive patients with stable or active relapsing-remitting disease fulfilling revised McDonald criteria. Bulk CD8+ and CD4+ T cells were purified by magnetic negative isolation, whereas CD8+ TEMRA cells were enriched by FACS. Blood was drawn into EDTA tubes, processed within 24 hours, and PBMCs were isolated by density gradient centrifugation. PBMCs intended for TCR sequencing were cryopreserved in liquid nitrogen and thawed later in a water bath at 37 degrees C. Purity of sorted or isolated CD4+, CD8+ and CD8+ TEMRA cells was at least 90%. RNA was extracted using the RNeasy kit, and roughly 0.5 to 1 ug of the RNA was reverse transcribed with random hexamers. The immunoSEQ multiplex PCR assay, which covers 54 Vbeta and 13 Jbeta segments, was used to amplify TCR beta CDR3 regions. PCR amplification bias was corrected by using a synthetic template baseline for primer optimization and computational correction. The authors' analysis ran thus. Only productive sequences were kept, with reads annotated to V, D and J genes according to IMGT and analyzed in immunoSEQ Analyzer. To calculate clonality, Shannon entropy was normalized by log2 of the number of productive unique sequences and then subtracted from one. Public and private clones were assessed among the 100 most prevalent clones of each patient and control. Susac-specific clones were defined as absent from healthy and MS cohorts, over a thousand published viral clones and other ImmuneACCESS disease sequences. Using fastp at Q25 and MiXCR, TCRdb reprocessed the public reads and kept productive beta chains. Every CDR3 protein is listed once, alongside the most common genes and DNA of its rows. TCRdb, not the authors, supplied the V and J calls. Counted in this sample were about 52,000 distinct CDR3 sequences; roughly 93% of them appeared once. Of the sample, about 0.54% falls within the top ten clones.

Study-wide findings and limitations: The number of individuals in the TCR sequencing and HLA analysis was acknowledged as relatively small.

The cysteine opens and the phenylalanine closes a CDR3 of 15 amino acids. The retained sequence is limited to the CDR3, 45 bases, with the frame set at the first base. V is shortened by 0 bases, J by 6 bases, and the region joining them spans 14 bases. CDR1 and CDR2, per the germline V gene, are MNHEY and SVGEGT. The chain was built from TRBV6-2 or TRBV6-3 and TRBJ1-2; tentative D gene TRBD1, with 5 bases matching. Sample: CD8+ T cells from PBMCs. This clonotype was sampled from a human donor with multiple sclerosis. In nucleotides, the sequence is TGTGCCAGCAGTTACTCGCTGACCTGGGGCGATGGCTACACCTTC. Its protein is CASSYSLTWGDGYTF.